Shown below are 31 T cell receptor beta chains from a single sample sequenced in a study of CD8+ T cells in alopecia areata. Treatment specified: oral pan-JAK inhibitor, 5-10 mg twice daily. Reverse transcription of extracted RNA yielded cDNA, which provided the sequencing template. Produced via immunoSEQ multiplex PCR; TCRdb's table is partial and in-frame only. This table has around 150,000 clones, 80% to 90% appearing once. The sample in question was CD8+ T cells sorted from blood, obtained at week 4, from a patient treated with tofacitinib. The receptors here all came from a human donor with alopecia areata.

The V and J genes are TRBV6-5 and TRBJ2-7, with D maybe TRBD2 (5 bases). The CDR3 extends over 14 amino acids. Between the trimmed V and J ends, which lost 5 bases and 4 bases, there was a span of 15 bases. Germline loops: CDR1 MNHEY, CDR2 SVGAGI. The CDR3: CASSTGLGAYEQYF. CDR3 DNA sequence: TGTGCCAGCAGTACGGGATTAGGTGCTTACGAGCAGTACTTC.

The gene calls are TRBV23-1 and TRBJ2-1, with TRBD1 matching over 9 bases. TRBV23-1 counts as an open reading frame of uncertain function. The CDR3 length is 17 residues. The V segment lost 0 bases and the J segment 8 bases; nucleotides outside the gene matches: 11. CDR3 DNA: TGCGCCAGCAGTCAATCGGGGGGACAGGGAAATCCCTATGAGCAGTTCTTC. Protein: CASSQSGGQGNPYEQFF.

The genes are TRBV18 and TRBJ2-7; D not resolved. The germline V and J ends were trimmed by 0 bases and 4 bases, with 7 bases remaining between them. Germline CDR1 and CDR2: KGHSH and LQKENI. This CDR3 spans 13 amino acids. CDR3 coding DNA: TGTGCCAGCTCACCACCTTACGGATACGAGCAGTACTTC. It codes for CASSPPYGYEQYF.

A remark on this clone: Other DNA sequences in the same sample also yield this CDR3. The rearrangement uses TRBV7-9 and TRBJ2-5; TRBD2 matches at 13 bases. Germline-derived CDR1 and CDR2 are SEHNR and FQNEAQ (reference sequence). After removal of 3 bases from V and 3 bases from J, the junction contained 1 base not matched to a gene. The CDR3 loop spans 15 amino acids. This CDR3 reads CASSFGTSGEETQYF. CDR3 nucleotide sequence: TGTGCCAGCAGCTTCGGGACTAGCGGGGAAGAGACCCAGTACTTC.

Only one count was recorded for this clone. This rearrangement joins TRBV23-1 to TRBJ2-3; 13 bases are a match to TRBD2. TRBV23-1 has ORF status, its function being uncertain. There are 17 residues in the CDR3. V dropped 6 bases and J dropped 0; count of bases not matched to a gene: 6. This CDR3 is CASSPGLAGASTDTQYF. Written as DNA, the CDR3 is TGCGCCAGCAGCCCTGGACTAGCGGGGGCCAGCACAGATACGCAGTATTTT.

The V call is TRBV6-5, the J call TRBJ2-3, with D perhaps TRBD1 or TRBD2 (5 bases each). The CDR3 loop spans 16 amino acids. Germline CDR1 reads MNHEY; CDR2 reads SVGAGI. Trimming stripped 0 bases from V and 5 bases from J, with 15 bases between. CDR3 region: CASSYSNQGVKDTQYF. For the CDR3, the DNA is TGTGCCAGCAGTTACTCGAATCAGGGAGTAAAAGATACGCAGTATTTT.

CDR3 coding DNA: TGCGCCAGCAGCACCGGACTAGCGGGGGAATCGGTAACGCAGTATTTT. Translation: CASSTGLAGESVTQYF. The chain recombines TRBV5-1 with TRBJ2-3; 13 bases map to TRBD2. This CDR3 region has 16 residues. The J segment lost 9 bases and the V segment lost 4 bases, leaving 11 bases of the junction unmatched. Germline V gene sequence: CDR1 SGHRS, CDR2 YFSETQ.

The V and J genes are TRBV11-3 and TRBJ2-3, with 10 bases aligning to TRBD2. This CDR3 comprises 17 residues. Germline V gene data show CDR1 as SGHNT and CDR2 as YENEEA. The J segment lost 5 bases and the V segment lost 5 bases, leaving 13 bases of the junction unmatched. Written as DNA, the CDR3 is TGTGCCAGCAGCCGTGGGACTAGCGAGAGGGACGGAGATACGCAGTATTTT. It codes for CASSRGTSERDGDTQYF.

The CDR3 DNA follows: TGTGCCTGTTCCGGTAGCGGGTACAATGAGCAGTTCTTC. It codes for CACSGSGYNEQFF. The chain joins TRBV30 to TRBJ2-1; 7 nucleotides line up with TRBD2. Germline V gene sequence: CDR1 GTSNPN, CDR2 SVGIG (reference sequence). CDR3 length: 13 residues. After removal of 6 bases from V and 4 bases from J, the junction contained 6 bases not matched to a gene.

This rearrangement joins TRBV6-5 to TRBJ1-2, with D tentatively TRBD1 (6 bases). The CDR3 contains 14 residues. V was pared by 10 bases and J by 2 bases, with 17 bases between. The V gene's germline CDR1 is MNHEY and CDR2 SVGAGI. The CDR3 is CATFSTGENYGYTF. DNA of the CDR3: TGTGCCACCTTTTCGACAGGCGAGAACTATGGCTACACCTTC.

V is TRBV10-3 and J is TRBJ2-2, with 7 nucleotides matching TRBD1. This CDR3 has 16 residues. The germline V gene encodes CDR1 ENHRY and CDR2 SYGVKD. Trimming cost V 5 bases and J 4 bases; bases outside gene matches: 10. CDR3 sequence reads: CAISTPRQGSTGELFF. The CDR3 nucleotides read TGTGCCATCAGTACACCCCGACAGGGTAGCACCGGGGAGCTGTTTTTT.

This clone was detected only once. The genes are TRBV29-1 and TRBJ2-3, with TRBD2 matching 9 bases. J was trimmed by 4 bases and V by 3 bases; bases with no gene match: 8. The CDR3 length is 15 residues. The V gene's germline CDR1 is SQVTM and CDR2 ANQGSEA. CDR3 amino acids: CSVDPPGLASDTQYF. CDR3 nucleotides: TGCAGCGTTGATCCTCCGGGACTAGCCTCAGATACGCAGTATTTT.

Concerning this clone itself: Likely a read error: the CDR3 ends without its conserved phenylalanine or tryptophan. The gene calls are TRBV30 and TRBJ2-7; TRBD2 agrees at 7 bases. Germline CDR1 GTSNPN, CDR2 SVGIG (reference sequence). The CDR3 length is 14 residues. CDR3 protein: CAIPAPGGGHEQYL. The CDR3 DNA is TGTGCGATCCCAGCCCCGGGAGGCGGCCACGAGCAGTACCTC.

V usage is TRBV13 and J usage is TRBJ2-5, with TRBD2 matching 9 bases. Germline V CDR1 and CDR2: PRHDT, FYEKMQ (reference sequence). The trim removed 5 bases at V and 5 bases at J, leaving 3 bases unmatched. This CDR3 comprises 13 residues. CDR3 residues: CASSPGLAETQYF. DNA of the CDR3: TGTGCCAGCAGCCCAGGACTAGCGGAGACCCAGTACTTC.

A few counts support this clone. Written as DNA, the CDR3 is TGTGCCAGCAGCTTGGAAGGGGGACAGGCAGTAGATACGCAGTATTTT. It specifies CASSLEGGQAVDTQYF. The J gene is TRBJ2-3, the V gene TRBV5-6; 8 bases map to TRBD1. The CDR3 covers 16 residues. Losses at the gene ends were 0 bases for V and 5 bases for J; bases not matched to a gene: 8. Per the germline V gene, CDR1 is SGHDT and CDR2 is YYEEEE.

V gene TRBV7-3 combines with J gene TRBJ2-1, with 9 bases lining up with TRBD2. The CDR3 runs 16 residues. Looked up from germline, CDR1 is SGHTA and CDR2 is FQGTGA. V was pared by 4 bases and J by 4 bases, with 8 bases of the junction left unmatched. This CDR3 is CASSSGLATGYNEQFF. The CDR3 DNA is TGTGCCAGCAGCTCCGGACTAGCGACCGGATACAATGAGCAGTTCTTC.

V gene TRBV11-2 combines with J gene TRBJ2-5; 14 bases line up with TRBD2. Germline V gives CDR1 SGHAT, CDR2 FQNNGV. V shed 5 bases, J shed 6 bases, and the junction held 5 bases outside the gene matches. This CDR3 comprises 15 residues. This chain's CDR3 is CASSPTSGGVKTQYF. CDR3 coding DNA: TGTGCCAGCAGCCCGACTAGCGGGGGGGTGAAGACCCAGTACTTC.

V gene TRBV10-1 combines with J gene TRBJ2-7; TRBD1 agrees at 7 bases. The J segment lost 3 bases and the V segment lost 4 bases, leaving 12 bases of the junction unmatched. Germline V gene lookup returns CDR1 WNHNN and CDR2 SYGVQD (reference sequence). The CDR3 extends over 16 amino acids. CDR3 region: CASSGYPGQLFYEQYF. The CDR3 DNA follows: TGCGCCAGCAGTGGGTACCCGGGACAGTTGTTCTACGAGCAGTACTTC.

The V gene is TRBV27, the J gene TRBJ2-2, with D tentatively TRBD1 (6 bases). Germline V gene lookup returns CDR1 MNHEY and CDR2 SMNVEV (reference sequence). The CDR3 totals 15 residues. V was cut by 5 bases and J by 4 bases, with 14 bases left in between. The CDR3 protein is CASSELQGGTGELFF. The CDR3 DNA is TGTGCCAGCAGTGAACTACAGGGCGGCACCGGGGAGCTGTTTTTT.

The chain links TRBV5-6 to TRBJ2-3; D is ambiguous. Germline lookup yields CDR1 SGHDT and CDR2 YYEEEE. Trimming removed 2 bases at V and 4 bases at J, with 5 bases between. This CDR3 has 12 residues. The CDR3 DNA follows: TGTGCCAGCAGCTTTCTATCAGATACGCAGTATTTT. Its translation: CASSFLSDTQYF.

This clone has just a few counts. Other DNA variants within this sample encode the same CDR3. V gene TRBV11-2 combines with J gene TRBJ2-7; D gene unclear. The CDR3 spans 14 residues. The germline gives CDR1 SGHAT, CDR2 FQNNGV. V lost 1 base, J lost 1 base, and 8 bases lay in between. The CDR3 nucleotides read TGTGCCAGCAGCTTAGCCGGACCATCCTACGAGCAGTACTTC. It translates to CASSLAGPSYEQYF.

V usage is TRBV4-3 and J usage is TRBJ1-2, with a weak D call TRBD1 (6 bases). Germline CDR1 reads LGHNA; CDR2 reads YSLEER. The CDR3 is made up of 15 amino acids. The V gene lost 0 bases and the J gene lost 7 bases, with 15 bases spanning the gap. The CDR3 DNA reads TGCGCCAGCAGCCAAGATTTCGGGGGCACGAGTGGCTACACCTTC. Protein: CASSQDFGGTSGYTF.

V is TRBV30 and J is TRBJ2-5, with D maybe TRBD2 (5 bases). V was shortened by 4 bases and J by 1 base, with 7 bases between the two germline ends. Looked up from germline, CDR1 is GTSNPN and CDR2 is SVGIG (reference sequence). The CDR3 spans 12 residues. The CDR3: CAWTSTQETQYF. CDR3 sequence (DNA): TGTGCCTGGACTAGCACCCAAGAGACCCAGTACTTC. The whole variable domain, remainder taken from reference TRBV30 and TRBJ2-5, is SQTIHQWPATLVQPVGSPLSLECTVEGTSNPNLYWYRQAAGRGLQLLFYSVGIGQISSEVPQNLSASRPQDRQFILSSKKLLLSDSGFYLCAWTSTQETQYFGPGTRLLVL.

The chain employs TRBV9 and TRBJ1-1; the D is unclear. The CDR3 extends over 14 amino acids. Germline V gene sequence: CDR1 SGDLS, CDR2 YYNGEE. The V end was cut by 4 bases, the J end by 4 bases, with 14 bases between. CDR3 in amino acids: CASSPDVGITEAFF. The CDR3 nucleotides are TGTGCCAGCAGCCCGGACGTAGGGATCACTGAAGCTTTCTTT.

This chain connects TRBV6-5 to TRBJ2-5; perhaps D is TRBD1 or TRBD2 (5 bases each). CDR3 length: 15 residues. Germline CDR1 reads MNHEY; CDR2 reads SVGAGI. Trimming left V 7 bases short and J 5 bases short, with 20 bases between. This CDR3 reads CASTGIYGAQETQYF. CDR3 DNA sequence: TGTGCCAGCACCGGAATATACGGGGCCCAGGAGACCCAGTACTTC.

The genes are TRBV30 and TRBJ1-1; 8 bases align to TRBD1. Germline CDR1 is GTSNPN and CDR2 is SVGIG (reference sequence). The CDR3 is 12 residues long. After removal of 5 bases from V and 5 bases from J, the junction contained 4 bases not matched to a gene. This CDR3 is CAWETGVTEAFF. CDR3 coding DNA: TGTGCCTGGGAGACAGGGGTTACTGAAGCTTTCTTT.

The CDR3 sequence is CASSYILAGGPDTQYF. DNA for the CDR3: TGTGCCAGCAGTTACATACTAGCGGGGGGGCCAGATACGCAGTATTTT. This chain links TRBV6-6 with TRBJ2-3; 13 positions agree with TRBD2. V lost 2 bases and J lost 4; bases outside the gene matches: 3. The CDR3 totals 16 residues. The germline V gene encodes CDR1 MNHNY and CDR2 SVGAGI (reference sequence).

This clone was seen repeatedly, ten times or more. The chain employs TRBV19 and TRBJ1-6; no clear D gene. This CDR3 spans 17 amino acids. Per the germline V gene, CDR1 is LNHDA and CDR2 is SQIVND (reference sequence). Trimming cost V 5 bases and J 0 bases, with 14 bases left between them. The DNA of the CDR3 is TGTGCCAGTAGTGTAACAGAGCCGAGCTCCTATAATTCACCCCTCCACTTT. Protein product: CASSVTEPSSYNSPLHF. The complete variable domain, with remaining parts taken from reference TRBV19 and TRBJ1-6, reads DGGITQSPKYLFRKEGQNVTLSCEQNLNHDAMYWYRQDPGQGLRLIYYSQIVNDFQKGDIAEGYSVSREKKESFPLTVTSAQKNPTAFYLCASSVTEPSSYNSPLHFGNGTRLTVT.

The rearrangement links TRBV5-1 to TRBJ2-7; D ambiguous. The CDR3 length is 14 residues. CDR1 is SGHRS, CDR2 YFSETQ, per germline. Trimming took off 0 bases at V and 2 bases at J, with 9 bases between the two ends. The CDR3 DNA reads TGCGCCAGCAGCTTGGGCGGCAGCCCCTACGAGCAGTACTTC. Translated: CASSLGGSPYEQYF. Looking up the rest from reference TRBV5-1 and TRBJ2-7 gives the full variable domain: KAGVTQTPRYLIKTRGQQVTLSCSPISGHRSVSWYQQTPGQGLQFLFEYFSETQRNKGNFPGRFSGRQFSNSRSEMNVSTLELGDSALYLCASSLGGSPYEQYFGPGTRLTVT.

The CDR3 region is CASSQDGGTQPQHF. In DNA form, the CDR3 reads TGCGCCAGCAGCCAAGATGGGGGAACTCAGCCCCAGCATTTT. This sequence joins TRBV4-1 and TRBJ1-5; perhaps TRBD1 as D (5 bases). Trimming shortened V by 0 bases and J by 6 bases, and 9 bases separated the two germline ends. CDR1 is MGHRA and CDR2 is YSYEKL in the germline V gene. The length of the CDR3 is 14 residues.

This sequence joins TRBV29-1 and TRBJ2-1; TRBD2 aligns across 10 bases. Germline values: CDR1 SQVTM, CDR2 ANQGSEA. After removal of 2 bases from V and 0 bases from J, the junction contained 7 bases not matched to a gene. This CDR3 region has 17 residues. CDR3 sequence reads: CSVEQRGGESSYNEQFF. As DNA, the CDR3 is TGCAGCGTTGAACAGCGGGGGGGCGAAAGCTCCTACAATGAGCAGTTCTTC.